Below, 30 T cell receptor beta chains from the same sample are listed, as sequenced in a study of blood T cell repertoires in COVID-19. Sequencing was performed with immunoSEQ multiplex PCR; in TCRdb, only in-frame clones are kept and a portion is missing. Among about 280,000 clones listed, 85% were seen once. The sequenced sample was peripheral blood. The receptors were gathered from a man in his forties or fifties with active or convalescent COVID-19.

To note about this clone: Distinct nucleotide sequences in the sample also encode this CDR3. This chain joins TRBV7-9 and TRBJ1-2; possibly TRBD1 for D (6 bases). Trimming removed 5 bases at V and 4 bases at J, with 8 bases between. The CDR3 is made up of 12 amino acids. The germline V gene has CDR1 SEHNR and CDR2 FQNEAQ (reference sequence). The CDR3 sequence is CASSRGGYGYTF. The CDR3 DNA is TGTGCCAGCAGCAGAGGGGGCTATGGCTACACCTTC. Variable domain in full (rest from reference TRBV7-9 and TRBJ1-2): DTGVSQNPRHKITKRGQNVTFRCDPISEHNRLYWYRQTLGQGPEFLTYFQNEAQLEKSRLLSDRFSAERPKGSFSTLEIQRTEQGDSAMYLCASSRGGYGYTFGSGTRLTVV.

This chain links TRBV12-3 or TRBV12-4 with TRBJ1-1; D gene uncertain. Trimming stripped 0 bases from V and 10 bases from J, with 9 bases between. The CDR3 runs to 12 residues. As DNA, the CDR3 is TGTGCCAGCAGTTTAGCCCTGAGTTTAGCTTTCTTT. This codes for CASSLALSLAFF.

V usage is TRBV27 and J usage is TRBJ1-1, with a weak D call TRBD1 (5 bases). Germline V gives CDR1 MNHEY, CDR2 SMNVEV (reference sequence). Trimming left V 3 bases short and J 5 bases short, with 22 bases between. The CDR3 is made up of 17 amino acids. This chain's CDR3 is CASSLGGSIRVNTEAFF. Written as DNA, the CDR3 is TGTGCCAGCAGTTTGGGCGGATCTATCAGGGTAAATACTGAAGCTTTCTTT.

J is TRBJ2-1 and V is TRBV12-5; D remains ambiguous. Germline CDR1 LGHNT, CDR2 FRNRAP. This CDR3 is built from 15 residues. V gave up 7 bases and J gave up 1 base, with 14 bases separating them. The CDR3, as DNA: TGTGCTAGTGCTCCGAGGTGGCGTTCCTACAATGAGCAGTTCTTC. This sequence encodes CASAPRWRSYNEQFF.

CDR3 in amino acids: CASTPRAAGLAGYNEQFF. CDR3 nucleotide sequence: TGTGCCAGCACCCCACGGGCCGCGGGACTAGCAGGCTACAATGAGCAGTTCTTC. The chain carries TRBV7-2 and TRBJ2-1, with 9 nucleotides matching TRBD2. V dropped 7 bases and J dropped 3; count of bases not matched to a gene: 16. The germline gives CDR1 SGHTA, CDR2 FQGNSA. The CDR3 totals 18 residues.

CDR3: CASSMSGQVNQPQHF. CDR3 nucleotides: TGTGCCAGTAGTATGTCAGGACAGGTCAATCAGCCCCAGCATTTT. This rearrangement joins TRBV19 to TRBJ1-5; 7 nucleotides line up with TRBD1. This CDR3 contains 15 residues. Looked up from germline, CDR1 is LNHDA and CDR2 is SQIVND (reference sequence). V lost 3 bases to trimming and J lost 3 bases; unmatched junction nucleotides: 5. Drawing the rest from reference TRBV19 and TRBJ1-5, the complete variable domain is DGGITQSPKYLFRKEGQNVTLSCEQNLNHDAMYWYRQDPGQGLRLIYYSQIVNDFQKGDIAEGYSVSREKKESFPLTVTSAQKNPTAFYLCASSMSGQVNQPQHFGDGTRLSIL.

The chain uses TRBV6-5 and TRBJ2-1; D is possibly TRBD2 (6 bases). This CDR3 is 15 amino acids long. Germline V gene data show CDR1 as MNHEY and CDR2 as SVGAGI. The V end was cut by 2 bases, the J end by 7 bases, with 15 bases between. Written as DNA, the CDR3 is TGTGCCAGCAGTTACGGTCGCGCCCGGGGGAATGAGCAGTTCTTC. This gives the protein CASSYGRARGNEQFF.

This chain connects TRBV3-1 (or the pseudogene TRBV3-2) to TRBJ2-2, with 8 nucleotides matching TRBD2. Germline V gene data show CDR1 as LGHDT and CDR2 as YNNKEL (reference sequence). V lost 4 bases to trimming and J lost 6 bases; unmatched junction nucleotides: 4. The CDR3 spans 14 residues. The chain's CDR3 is CASSPIAGSGELFF. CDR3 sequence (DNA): TGTGCCAGCAGCCCAATAGCGGGATCCGGGGAGCTGTTTTTT.

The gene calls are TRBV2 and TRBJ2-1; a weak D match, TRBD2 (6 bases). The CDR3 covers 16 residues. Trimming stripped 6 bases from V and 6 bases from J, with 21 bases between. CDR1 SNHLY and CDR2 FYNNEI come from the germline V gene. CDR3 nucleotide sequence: TGTGCCAGCAGCCGAAGCGGCGGGGCCTCGTCCAATGAGCAGTTCTTC. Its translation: CASSRSGGASSNEQFF.

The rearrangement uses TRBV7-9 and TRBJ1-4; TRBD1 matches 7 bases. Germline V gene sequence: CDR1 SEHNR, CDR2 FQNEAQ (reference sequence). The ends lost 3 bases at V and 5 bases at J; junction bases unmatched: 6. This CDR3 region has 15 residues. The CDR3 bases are TGTGCCAGCAGCTTTTCCCAGGGGGGCAATGAAAAACTGTTTTTT. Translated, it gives CASSFSQGGNEKLFF.

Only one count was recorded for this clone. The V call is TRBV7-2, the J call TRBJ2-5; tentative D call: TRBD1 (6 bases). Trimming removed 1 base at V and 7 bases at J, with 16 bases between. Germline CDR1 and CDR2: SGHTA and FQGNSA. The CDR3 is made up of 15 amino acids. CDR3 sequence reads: CASSLGWSGAGTQYF. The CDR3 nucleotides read TGTGCCAGCAGCTTAGGATGGTCAGGGGCGGGGACCCAGTACTTC.

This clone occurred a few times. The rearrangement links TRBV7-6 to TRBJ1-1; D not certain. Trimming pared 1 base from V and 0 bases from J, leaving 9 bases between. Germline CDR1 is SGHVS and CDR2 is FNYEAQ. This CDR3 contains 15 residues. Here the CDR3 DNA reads TGTGCCAGCAGCTTAGGGGCAGGTATGAACACTGAAGCTTTCTTT. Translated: CASSLGAGMNTEAFF.

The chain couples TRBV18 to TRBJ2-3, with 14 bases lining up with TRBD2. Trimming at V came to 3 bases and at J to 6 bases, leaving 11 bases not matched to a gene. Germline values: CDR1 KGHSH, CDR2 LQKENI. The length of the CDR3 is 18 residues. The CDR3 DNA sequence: TGTGCCAGCTCACCGGGACTAGCGGGAGCACAGGGGGGCGATACGCAGTATTTT. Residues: CASSPGLAGAQGGDTQYF. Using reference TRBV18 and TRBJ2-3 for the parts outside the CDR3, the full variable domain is NAGVMQNPRHLVRRRGQEARLRCSPMKGHSHVYWYRQLPEEGLKFMVYLQKENIIDESGMPKERFSAEFPKEGPSILRIQQVVRGDSAAYFCASSPGLAGAQGGDTQYFGPGTRLTVL.

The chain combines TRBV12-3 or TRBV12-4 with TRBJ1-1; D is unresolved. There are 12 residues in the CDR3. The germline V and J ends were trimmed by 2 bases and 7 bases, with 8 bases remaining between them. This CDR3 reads CASSLSSLEAFF. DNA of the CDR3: TGTGCCAGCAGTTTATCCAGTCTTGAAGCTTTCTTT.

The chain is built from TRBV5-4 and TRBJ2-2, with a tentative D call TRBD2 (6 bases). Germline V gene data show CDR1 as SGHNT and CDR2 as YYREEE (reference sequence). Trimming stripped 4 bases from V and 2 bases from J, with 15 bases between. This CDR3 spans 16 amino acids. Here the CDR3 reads CASSPGTSQNTGELFF. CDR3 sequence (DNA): TGTGCCAGCAGCCCTGGGACTTCTCAAAACACCGGGGAGCTGTTTTTT.

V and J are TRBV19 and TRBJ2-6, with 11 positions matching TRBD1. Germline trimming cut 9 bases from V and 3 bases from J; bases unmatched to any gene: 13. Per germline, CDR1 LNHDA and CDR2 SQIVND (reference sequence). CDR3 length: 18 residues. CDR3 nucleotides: TGTGCCAGCCTACGCCCCGGACAGGGGGCTAGTGGGGCCAACGTCCTGACTTTC. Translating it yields CASLRPGQGASGANVLTF.

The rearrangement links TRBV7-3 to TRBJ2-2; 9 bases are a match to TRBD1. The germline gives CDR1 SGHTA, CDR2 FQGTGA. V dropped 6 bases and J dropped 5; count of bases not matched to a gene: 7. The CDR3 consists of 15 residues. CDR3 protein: CASRSGTGRTGELFF. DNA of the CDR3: TGTGCCAGCAGATCCGGGACAGGGAGGACCGGGGAGCTGTTTTTT.

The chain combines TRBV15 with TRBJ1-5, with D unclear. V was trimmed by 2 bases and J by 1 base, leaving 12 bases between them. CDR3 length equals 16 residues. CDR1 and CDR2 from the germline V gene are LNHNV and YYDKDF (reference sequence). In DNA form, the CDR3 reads TGTGCCACCAGCAGACAGGACTCCTGGAGCAATCAGCCCCAGCATTTT. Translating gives CATSRQDSWSNQPQHF.

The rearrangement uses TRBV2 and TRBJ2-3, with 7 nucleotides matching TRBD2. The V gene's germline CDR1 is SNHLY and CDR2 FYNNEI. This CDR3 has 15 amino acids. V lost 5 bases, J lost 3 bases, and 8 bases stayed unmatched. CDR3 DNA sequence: TGTGCCAGCAGTCGTGACTGGACTAGTACAGATACGCAGTATTTT. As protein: CASSRDWTSTDTQYF.

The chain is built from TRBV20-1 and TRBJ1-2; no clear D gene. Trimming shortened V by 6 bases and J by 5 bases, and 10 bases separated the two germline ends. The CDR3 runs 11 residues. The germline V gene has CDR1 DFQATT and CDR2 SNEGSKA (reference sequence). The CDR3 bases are TGCAGTGCCAGGCCTCCTTATGGCTACACCTTC. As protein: CSARPPYGYTF.

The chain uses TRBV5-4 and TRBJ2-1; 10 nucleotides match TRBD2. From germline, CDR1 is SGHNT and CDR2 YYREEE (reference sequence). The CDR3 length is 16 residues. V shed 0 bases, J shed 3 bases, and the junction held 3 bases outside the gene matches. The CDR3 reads CASSLGASGSYNEQFF. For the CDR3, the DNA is TGTGCCAGCAGCTTGGGAGCTAGCGGGAGCTACAATGAGCAGTTCTTC.

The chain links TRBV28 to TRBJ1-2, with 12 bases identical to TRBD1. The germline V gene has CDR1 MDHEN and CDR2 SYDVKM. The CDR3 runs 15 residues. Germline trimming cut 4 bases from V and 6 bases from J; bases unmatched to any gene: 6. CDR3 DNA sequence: TGTGCCAGCAGTTATCCGGGACAGGGGGCAAATGGCTACACCTTC. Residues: CASSYPGQGANGYTF.

CDR3 sequence: CASSLDSYAGGNYGYTF. The CDR3 DNA reads as TGTGCCAGCAGCCTGGACAGTTACGCAGGTGGTAACTATGGCTACACCTTC. The chain couples TRBV7-2 to TRBJ1-2; maybe TRBD1 (6 bases). V lost 5 bases and J 1 base, leaving 20 bases between the germline ends. Germline loops: CDR1 SGHTA, CDR2 FQGNSA. This CDR3 has 17 amino acids.

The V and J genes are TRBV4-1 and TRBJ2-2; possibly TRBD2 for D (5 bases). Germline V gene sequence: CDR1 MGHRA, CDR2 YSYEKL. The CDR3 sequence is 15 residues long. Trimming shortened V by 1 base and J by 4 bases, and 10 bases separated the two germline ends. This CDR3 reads CASSQVESGTGELFF. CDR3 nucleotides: TGCGCCAGCAGCCAAGTGGAGAGCGGCACCGGGGAGCTGTTTTTT.

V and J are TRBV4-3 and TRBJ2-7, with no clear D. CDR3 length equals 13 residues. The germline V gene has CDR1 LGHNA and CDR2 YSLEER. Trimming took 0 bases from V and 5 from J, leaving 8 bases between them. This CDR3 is CASSQEVGNEQYF. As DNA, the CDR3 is TGCGCCAGCAGCCAAGAAGTGGGCAACGAGCAGTACTTC.

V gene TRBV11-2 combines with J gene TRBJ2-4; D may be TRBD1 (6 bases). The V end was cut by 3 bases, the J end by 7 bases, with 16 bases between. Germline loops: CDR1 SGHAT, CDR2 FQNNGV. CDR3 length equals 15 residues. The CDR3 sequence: CASSLGTSRGNIQYF. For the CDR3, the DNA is TGTGCCAGCAGCTTGGGCACTAGTAGGGGGAACATTCAGTACTTC.

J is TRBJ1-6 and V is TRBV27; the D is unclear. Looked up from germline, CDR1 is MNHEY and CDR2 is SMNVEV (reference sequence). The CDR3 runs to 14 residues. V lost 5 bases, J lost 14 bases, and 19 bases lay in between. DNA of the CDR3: TGTGCCAGCAGTAAGCACAGCCCTCTTTCGGCCCTCCACTTT. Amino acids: CASSKHSPLSALHF.

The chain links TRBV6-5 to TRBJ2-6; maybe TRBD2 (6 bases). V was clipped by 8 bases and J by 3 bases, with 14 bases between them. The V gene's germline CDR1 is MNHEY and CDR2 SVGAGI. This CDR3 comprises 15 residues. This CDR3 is CASQSPGVGANVLTF. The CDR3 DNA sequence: TGTGCCAGCCAATCCCCGGGGGTTGGGGCCAACGTCCTGACTTTC.

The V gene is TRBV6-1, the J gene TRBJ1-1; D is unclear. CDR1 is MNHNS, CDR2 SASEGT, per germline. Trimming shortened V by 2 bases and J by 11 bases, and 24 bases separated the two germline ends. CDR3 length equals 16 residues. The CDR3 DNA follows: TGTGCCAGCAGTGAAAGTGGAGGGTATAGGCTCCCCTCGGCTTTCTTT. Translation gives CASSESGGYRLPSAFF.

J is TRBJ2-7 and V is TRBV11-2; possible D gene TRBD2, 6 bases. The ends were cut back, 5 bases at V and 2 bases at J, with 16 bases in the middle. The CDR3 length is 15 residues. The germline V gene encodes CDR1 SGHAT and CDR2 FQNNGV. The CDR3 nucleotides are TGTGCCAGCAGCCCCGGGGGAGGTTGGGCCTACGAGCAGTACTTC. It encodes CASSPGGGWAYEQYF.